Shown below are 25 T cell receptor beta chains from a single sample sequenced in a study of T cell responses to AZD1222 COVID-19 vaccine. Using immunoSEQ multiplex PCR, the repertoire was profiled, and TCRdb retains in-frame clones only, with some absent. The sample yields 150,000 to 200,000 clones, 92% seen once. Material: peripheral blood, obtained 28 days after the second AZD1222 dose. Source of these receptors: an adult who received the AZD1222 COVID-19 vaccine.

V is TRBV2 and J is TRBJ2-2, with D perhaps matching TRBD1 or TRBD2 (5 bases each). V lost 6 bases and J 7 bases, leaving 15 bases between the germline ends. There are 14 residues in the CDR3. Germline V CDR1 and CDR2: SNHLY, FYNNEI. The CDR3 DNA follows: TGTGCCAGCAGGGGTTTAGGGACGGTCGGGGAGCTGTTTTTT. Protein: CASRGLGTVGELFF.

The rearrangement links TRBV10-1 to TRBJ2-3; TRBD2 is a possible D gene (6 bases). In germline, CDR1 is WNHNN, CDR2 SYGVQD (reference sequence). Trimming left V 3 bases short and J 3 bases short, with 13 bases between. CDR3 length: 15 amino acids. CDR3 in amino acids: CASSESPGGTDTQYF. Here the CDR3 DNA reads TGCGCCAGCAGTGAATCCCCTGGGGGGACAGATACGCAGTATTTT.

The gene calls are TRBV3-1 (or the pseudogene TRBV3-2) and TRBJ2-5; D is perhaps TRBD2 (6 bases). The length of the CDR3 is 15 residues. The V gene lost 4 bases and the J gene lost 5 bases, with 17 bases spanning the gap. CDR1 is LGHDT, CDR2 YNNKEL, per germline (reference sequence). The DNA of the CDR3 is TGTGCCAGCAGCCGCCGCGGGGCGGAGGCGGAGACCCAGTACTTC. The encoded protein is CASSRRGAEAETQYF.

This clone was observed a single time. The CDR3 here is CASSLGVPGRETQYF. The CDR3 DNA reads as TGTGCCAGCAGCTTGGGAGTCCCAGGGAGGGAGACCCAGTACTTC. The chain recombines TRBV5-6 with TRBJ2-5; D is perhaps TRBD2 (6 bases). Trimming took off 0 bases at V and 5 bases at J, with 14 bases between the two ends. Germline CDR1 is SGHDT and CDR2 is YYEEEE. This CDR3 is built from 15 residues.

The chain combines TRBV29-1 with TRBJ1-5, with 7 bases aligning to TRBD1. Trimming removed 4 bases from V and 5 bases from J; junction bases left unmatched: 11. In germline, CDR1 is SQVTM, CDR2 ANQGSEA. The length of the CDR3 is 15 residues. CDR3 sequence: CSVVSQGGTDQPQHF. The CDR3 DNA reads TGCAGCGTTGTGTCCCAGGGGGGGACGGATCAGCCCCAGCATTTT.

The CDR3 bases are TGTGCCAGTACCCCTAACGTGGGGGGTTATGGCTACACCTTC. As protein: CASTPNVGGYGYTF. This sequence joins TRBV19 and TRBJ1-2; the D gene is possibly TRBD1 (5 bases). This CDR3 comprises 14 residues. Trimming removed 7 bases from V and 5 bases from J, with 17 bases in between. CDR1 LNHDA and CDR2 SQIVND come from the germline V gene (reference sequence).

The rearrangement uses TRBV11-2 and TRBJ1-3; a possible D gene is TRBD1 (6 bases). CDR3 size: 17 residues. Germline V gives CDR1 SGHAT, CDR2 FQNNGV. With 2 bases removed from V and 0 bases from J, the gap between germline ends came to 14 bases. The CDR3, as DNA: TGTGCCAGCAGCTTATCCTTGAGGACAGACTCTGGAAACACCATATATTTT. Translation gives CASSLSLRTDSGNTIYF. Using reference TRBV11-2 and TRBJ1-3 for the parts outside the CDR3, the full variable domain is EAGVAQSPRYKIIEKRQSVAFWCNPISGHATLYWYQQILGQGPKLLIQFQNNGVVDDSQLPKDRFSAERLKGVDSTLKIQPAKLEDSAVYLCASSLSLRTDSGNTIYFGEGSWLTVV.

CDR3 sequence reads: CASSDRGGVRIGANVLTF. CDR3 DNA sequence: TGTGCCAGTAGTGACCGTGGGGGGGTGCGGATTGGGGCCAACGTCCTGACTTTC. V is TRBV19 and J is TRBJ2-6; TRBD2 agrees at 7 bases. The V segment lost 5 bases and the J segment 3 bases; nucleotides outside the gene matches: 13. From germline, CDR1 is LNHDA and CDR2 SQIVND (reference sequence). This CDR3 has 18 residues.

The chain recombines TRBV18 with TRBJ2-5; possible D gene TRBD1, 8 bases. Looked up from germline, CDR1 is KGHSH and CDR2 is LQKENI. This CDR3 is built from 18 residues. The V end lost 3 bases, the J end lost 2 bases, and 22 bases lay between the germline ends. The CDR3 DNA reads TGTGCCAGCTCACCGGTGCAAAGGACAGGGAGGGGACAAGAGACCCAGTACTTC. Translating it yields CASSPVQRTGRGQETQYF.

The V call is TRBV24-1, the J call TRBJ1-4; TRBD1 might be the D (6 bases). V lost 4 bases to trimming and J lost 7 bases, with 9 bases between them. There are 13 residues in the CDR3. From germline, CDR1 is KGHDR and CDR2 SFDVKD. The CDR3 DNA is TGTGCCACCAGTGAACAGGGCAGTGAAAAACTGTTTTTT. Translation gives CATSEQGSEKLFF.

The CDR3 DNA is TGTGCCAGCAGTGTAGGGACTATGAACACTGAAGCTTTCTTT. Amino acids: CASSVGTMNTEAFF. The J gene is TRBJ1-1, the V gene TRBV2, with a tentative D call TRBD1 (5 bases). The germline V gene has CDR1 SNHLY and CDR2 FYNNEI. This CDR3 contains 14 residues. With 4 bases removed from V and 0 bases from J, the gap between germline ends came to 9 bases.

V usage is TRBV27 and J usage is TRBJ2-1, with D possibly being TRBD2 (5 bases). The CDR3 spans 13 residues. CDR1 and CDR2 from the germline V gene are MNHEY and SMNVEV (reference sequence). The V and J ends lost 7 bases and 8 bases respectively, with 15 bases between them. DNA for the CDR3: TGTGCCAGCACCAACGGAGGTTCCGATGAGCAGTTCTTC. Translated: CASTNGGSDEQFF.

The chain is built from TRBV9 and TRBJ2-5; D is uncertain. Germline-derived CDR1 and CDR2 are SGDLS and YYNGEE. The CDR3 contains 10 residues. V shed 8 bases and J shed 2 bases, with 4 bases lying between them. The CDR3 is CAREQETQYF. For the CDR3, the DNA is TGTGCCAGGGAACAAGAGACCCAGTACTTC. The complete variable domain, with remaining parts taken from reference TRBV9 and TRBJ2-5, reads DSGVTQTPKHLITATGQRVTLRCSPRSGDLSVYWYQQSLDQGLQFLIQYYNGEERAKGNILERFSAQQFPDLHSELNLSSLELGDSALYFCAREQETQYFGPGTRLLVL.

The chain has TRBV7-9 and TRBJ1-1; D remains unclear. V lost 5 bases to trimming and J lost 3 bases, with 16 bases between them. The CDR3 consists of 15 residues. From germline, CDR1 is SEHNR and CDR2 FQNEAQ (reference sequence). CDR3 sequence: CASSTGPLGDTEAFF. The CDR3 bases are TGTGCCAGCAGCACCGGGCCCCTGGGCGACACTGAAGCTTTCTTT.

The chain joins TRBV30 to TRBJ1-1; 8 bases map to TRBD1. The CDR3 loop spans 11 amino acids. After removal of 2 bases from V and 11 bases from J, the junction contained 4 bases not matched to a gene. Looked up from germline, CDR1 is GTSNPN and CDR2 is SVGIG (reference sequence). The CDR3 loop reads CAWSFRTGAFF. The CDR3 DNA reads TGTGCCTGGAGTTTTCGGACAGGGGCTTTCTTT.

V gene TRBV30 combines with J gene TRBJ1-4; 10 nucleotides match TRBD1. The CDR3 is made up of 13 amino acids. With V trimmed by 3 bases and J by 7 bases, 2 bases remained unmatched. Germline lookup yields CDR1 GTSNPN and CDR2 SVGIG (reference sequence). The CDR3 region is CAWRGQGSEKLFF. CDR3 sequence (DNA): TGTGCCTGGAGGGGACAGGGGAGTGAAAAACTGTTTTTT.

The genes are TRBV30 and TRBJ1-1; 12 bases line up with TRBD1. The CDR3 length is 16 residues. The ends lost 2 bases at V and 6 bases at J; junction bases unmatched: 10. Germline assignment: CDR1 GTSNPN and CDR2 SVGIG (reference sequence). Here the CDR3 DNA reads TGTGCCTGGAGTTTAGGGACAGGGGGCGCCTGGGCTGAAGCTTTCTTT. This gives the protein CAWSLGTGGAWAEAFF.

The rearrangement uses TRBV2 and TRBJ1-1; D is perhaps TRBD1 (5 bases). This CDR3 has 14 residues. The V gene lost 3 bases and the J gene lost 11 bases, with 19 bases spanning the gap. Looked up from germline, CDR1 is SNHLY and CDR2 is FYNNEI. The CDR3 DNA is TGTGCCAGCAGTGATCCGGCAGGGCCACTGAGGGCTTTCTTT. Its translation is CASSDPAGPLRAFF.

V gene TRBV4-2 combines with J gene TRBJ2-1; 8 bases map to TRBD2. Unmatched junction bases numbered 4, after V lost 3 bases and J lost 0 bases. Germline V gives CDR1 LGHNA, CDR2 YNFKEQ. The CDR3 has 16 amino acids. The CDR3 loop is CASSQTGGSSYNEQFF. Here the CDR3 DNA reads TGTGCCAGCAGCCAGACGGGGGGGAGCTCCTACAATGAGCAGTTCTTC.

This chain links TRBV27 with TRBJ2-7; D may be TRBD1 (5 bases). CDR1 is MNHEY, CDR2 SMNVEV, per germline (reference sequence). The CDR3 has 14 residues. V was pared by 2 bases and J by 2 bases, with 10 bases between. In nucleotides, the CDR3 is TGTGCCAGCAGTTTAATCCAGGGCACCTACGAGCAGTACTTC. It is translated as CASSLIQGTYEQYF.

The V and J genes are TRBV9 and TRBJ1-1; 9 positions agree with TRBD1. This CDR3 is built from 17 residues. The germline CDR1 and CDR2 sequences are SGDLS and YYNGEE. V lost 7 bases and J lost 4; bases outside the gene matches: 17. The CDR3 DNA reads TGTGCCAGCGGTGGACCGGGACAGGGAGTCGTTGGCACTGAAGCTTTCTTT. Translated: CASGGPGQGVVGTEAFF.

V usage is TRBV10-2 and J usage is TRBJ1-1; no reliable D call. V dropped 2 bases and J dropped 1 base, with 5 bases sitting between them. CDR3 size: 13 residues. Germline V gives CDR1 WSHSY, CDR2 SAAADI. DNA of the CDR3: TGCGCCAGCAGTGAGGCAGGGAACACTGAAGCTTTCTTT. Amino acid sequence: CASSEAGNTEAFF.

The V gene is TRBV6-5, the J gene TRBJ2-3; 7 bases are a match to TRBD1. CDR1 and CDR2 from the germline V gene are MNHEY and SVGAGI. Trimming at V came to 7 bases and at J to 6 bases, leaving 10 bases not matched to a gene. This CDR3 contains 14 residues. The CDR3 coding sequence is TGTGCCAGCACCCCGGGACAGTCACCGGATACGCAGTATTTT. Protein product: CASTPGQSPDTQYF.

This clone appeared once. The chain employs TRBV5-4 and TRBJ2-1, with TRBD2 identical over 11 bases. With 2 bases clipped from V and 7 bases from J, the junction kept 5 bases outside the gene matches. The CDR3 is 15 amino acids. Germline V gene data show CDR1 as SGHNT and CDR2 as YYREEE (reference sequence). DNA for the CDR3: TGTGCCAGCAGCTTACCGACTAGCGGGAAAAATGAGCAGTTCTTC. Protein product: CASSLPTSGKNEQFF.

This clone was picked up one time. CDR3 sequence: CASLPKSGTEGTQYF. For the CDR3, the DNA is TGTGCCAGCCTCCCCAAGTCCGGGACGGAAGGGACCCAGTACTTC. The V call is TRBV18, the J call TRBJ2-5; tentatively, D is TRBD1 or TRBD2 (5 bases each). Trimming cost V 8 bases and J 7 bases, with 23 bases left between them. CDR1 is KGHSH and CDR2 is LQKENI in the germline V gene. The length of the CDR3 is 15 residues.